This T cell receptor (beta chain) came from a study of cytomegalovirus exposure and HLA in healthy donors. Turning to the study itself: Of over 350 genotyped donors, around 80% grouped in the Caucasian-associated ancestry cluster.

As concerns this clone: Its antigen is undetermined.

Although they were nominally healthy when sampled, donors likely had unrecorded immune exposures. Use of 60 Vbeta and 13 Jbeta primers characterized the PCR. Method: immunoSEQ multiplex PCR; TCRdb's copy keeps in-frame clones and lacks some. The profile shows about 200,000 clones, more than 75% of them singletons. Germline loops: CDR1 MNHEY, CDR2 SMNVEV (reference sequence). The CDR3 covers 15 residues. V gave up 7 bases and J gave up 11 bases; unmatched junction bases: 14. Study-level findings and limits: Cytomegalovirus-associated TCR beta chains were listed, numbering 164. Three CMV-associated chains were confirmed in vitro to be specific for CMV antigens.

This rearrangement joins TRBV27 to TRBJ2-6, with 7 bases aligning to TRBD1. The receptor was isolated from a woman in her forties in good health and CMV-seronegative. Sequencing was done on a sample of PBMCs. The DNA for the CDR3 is TGTGCCAGCAAAATAACGGGACAGCCGAGAGACGTCCTGACTTTC. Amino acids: CASKITGQPRDVLTF.